Below, one T cell receptor (beta chain) is given with its context. What it recognizes is unknown. With template switching, a universal primer site was added, and the cDNA carried unique molecular identifiers. One entry per CDR3 protein results from TCRdb running MiXCR on the 5' RACE reads. The sample carries roughly 470,000 distinct CDR3 sequences, roughly 13% recorded once. The data derive from a study of identical twins. Notes on the study in general: Abundant cord blood beta clonotypes carried fewer insertions; memory repertoires showed none.

All donors were healthy, and all were Caucasian. These data were also reused for a study on yellow fever vaccine responses in identical twins.

This clonotype was obtained from a woman under 30 in good health. Sequencing was done on a sample of CD4+ T cells sorted from blood.

The CDR3 protein is CATSRAGYTDTQYF. The CDR3 DNA follows: TGTGCCACCAGCAGAGCAGGGTACACAGATACGCAGTATTTT. The chain employs TRBV15 and TRBJ2-3; a weak D match, TRBD1 (5 bases). The CDR3 runs 14 residues. Germline-derived CDR1 and CDR2 are LNHNV and YYDKDF (reference sequence). V was trimmed by 1 base and J by 2 bases, leaving 7 bases between them.